This T cell receptor (beta chain) was sequenced for a study of blood T cell repertoires in COVID-19. Overall study context: The analysed material was cDNA or gDNA that came from T cells, B-cell-depleted T cells, or PBMCs.

Original analysis: Researchers report that nucleated cell counts were estimated from reference gene primer amplification. Some clones are missing from TCRdb's copy, which holds only in-frame ones; the method was immunoSEQ multiplex PCR. V and J calls and clone size follow that table, whereas D and trimming were derived from the DNA. Of 150,000 to 200,000 clones detected, about 89% appear once; the ten largest clones hold about 3.5%. The CDR3 loop spans 15 amino acids. V lost 3 bases and J lost 4; bases outside the gene matches: 7. Germline values: CDR1 GTSNPN, CDR2 SVGIG (reference sequence). The sequenced sample was peripheral blood. The rearrangement links TRBV30 to TRBJ2-5, with TRBD2 matching 11 bases. This sequence was found in a man between 65 and 79 years old with acute or convalescent COVID-19. CDR3: CAWSELAGGSETQYF. For the CDR3, the DNA is TGTGCCTGGAGCGAGCTAGCGGGAGGATCAGAGACCCAGTACTTC.